This T cell receptor (beta chain) stems from a study of CD8 T cells in ankylosing spondylitis. CDR1 and CDR2 from the germline V gene are SQVTM and ANQGSEA. The CDR3 loop spans 13 amino acids. General study findings and limits: Disease-linked clones were found to be CD8+ and relatively rare in peripheral blood. It appeared that ankylosing spondylitis blood was characterized by a TCR beta motif of under ten highly homologous variants. Reactive arthritis synovial fluid and blood were previously reported to contain some motif variants. Clones linked to disease were reported to show significant enrichment in matched ankylosing spondylitis synovial fluid.

This clonotype was recorded a few times. The antigen is unknown. In TCRdb, the 5' RACE reads were re-called with MiXCR into one record per CDR3 protein. The sample includes about 200,000 distinct CDR3 sequences, around 25% seen only once; the top ten take under 8%. The specimen was blood, either unsorted or a sorted T cell fraction (not recorded which). The clonotype comes from a male donor with ankylosing spondylitis or in good health (not recorded which). This chain uses TRBV29-1 with TRBJ2-3, with a weak D call TRBD2 (6 bases). CDR3 DNA sequence: TGCAGTCCTAGCGCCCCGAGCACAGATACGCAGTATTTT. Its protein product is CSPSAPSTDTQYF.